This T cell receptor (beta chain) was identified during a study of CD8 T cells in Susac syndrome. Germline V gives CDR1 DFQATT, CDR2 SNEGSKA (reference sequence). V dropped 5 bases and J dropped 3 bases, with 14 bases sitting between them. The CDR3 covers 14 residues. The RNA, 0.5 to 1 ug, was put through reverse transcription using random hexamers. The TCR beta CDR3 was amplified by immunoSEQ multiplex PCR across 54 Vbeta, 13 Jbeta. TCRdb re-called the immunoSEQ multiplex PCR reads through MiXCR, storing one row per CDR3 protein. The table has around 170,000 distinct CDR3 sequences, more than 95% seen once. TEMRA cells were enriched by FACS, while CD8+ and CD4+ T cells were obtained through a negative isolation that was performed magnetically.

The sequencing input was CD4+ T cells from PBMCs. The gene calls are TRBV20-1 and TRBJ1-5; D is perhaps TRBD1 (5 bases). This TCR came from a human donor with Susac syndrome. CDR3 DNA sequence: TGCAGTGCTGGGGGGTCGGTTTCCAATCAGCCCCAGCATTTT. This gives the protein CSAGGSVSNQPQHF.